The present T cell receptor beta chain was sequenced within a study of T cells after yellow fever vaccination. Study at large: Preparation used SMART-Seq v4 Ultra Low Input for the low-cell-number fractions.

The study's findings and limits: It was a small share of clonotypes that appeared in both CD4 and CD8 compartments. Post-booster repertoires contained most primary-vaccination clones again (almost 97% CD4, about 90% CD8).

One entry per CDR3 protein, called by TCRdb with MiXCR from the 5' RACE reads. In the table there are more than 350,000 distinct CDR3 sequences, 11% of which are singletons. For this clonotype: What it binds is unknown.

This CDR3 region has 15 residues. CDR1 is DFQATT and CDR2 is SNEGSKA in the germline V gene (reference sequence). V lost 7 bases, J lost 0 bases, and 11 bases stayed unmatched. Sequencing was performed on PBMCs, taken on the day of the first yellow fever vaccination. The sequence came from a man aged 18 to 30 who received the YFV17D yellow fever vaccine. The chain employs TRBV20-1 and TRBJ2-5, with 7 bases lining up with TRBD2. In DNA, the CDR3 is TGCAGTGTCACACGGGACTATACGTACCAAGAGACCCAGTACTTC. Amino acid sequence: CSVTRDYTYQETQYF.